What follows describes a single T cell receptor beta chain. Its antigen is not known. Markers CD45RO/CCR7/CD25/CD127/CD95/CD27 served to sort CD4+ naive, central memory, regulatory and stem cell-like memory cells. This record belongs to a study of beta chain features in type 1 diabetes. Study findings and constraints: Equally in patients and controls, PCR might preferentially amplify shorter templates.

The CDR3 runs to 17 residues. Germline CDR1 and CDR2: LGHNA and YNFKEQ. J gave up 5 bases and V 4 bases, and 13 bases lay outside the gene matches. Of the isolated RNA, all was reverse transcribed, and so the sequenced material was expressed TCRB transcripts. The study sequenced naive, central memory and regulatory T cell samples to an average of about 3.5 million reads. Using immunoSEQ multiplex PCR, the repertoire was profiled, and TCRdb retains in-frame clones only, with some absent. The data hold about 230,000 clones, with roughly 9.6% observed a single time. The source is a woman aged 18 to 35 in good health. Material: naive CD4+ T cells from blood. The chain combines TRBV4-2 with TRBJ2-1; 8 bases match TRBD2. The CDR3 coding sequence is TGTGCCAGCAGCCTCCGTGCCGGGACTAGAGCAGACAATGAGCAGTTCTTC. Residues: CASSLRAGTRADNEQFF.